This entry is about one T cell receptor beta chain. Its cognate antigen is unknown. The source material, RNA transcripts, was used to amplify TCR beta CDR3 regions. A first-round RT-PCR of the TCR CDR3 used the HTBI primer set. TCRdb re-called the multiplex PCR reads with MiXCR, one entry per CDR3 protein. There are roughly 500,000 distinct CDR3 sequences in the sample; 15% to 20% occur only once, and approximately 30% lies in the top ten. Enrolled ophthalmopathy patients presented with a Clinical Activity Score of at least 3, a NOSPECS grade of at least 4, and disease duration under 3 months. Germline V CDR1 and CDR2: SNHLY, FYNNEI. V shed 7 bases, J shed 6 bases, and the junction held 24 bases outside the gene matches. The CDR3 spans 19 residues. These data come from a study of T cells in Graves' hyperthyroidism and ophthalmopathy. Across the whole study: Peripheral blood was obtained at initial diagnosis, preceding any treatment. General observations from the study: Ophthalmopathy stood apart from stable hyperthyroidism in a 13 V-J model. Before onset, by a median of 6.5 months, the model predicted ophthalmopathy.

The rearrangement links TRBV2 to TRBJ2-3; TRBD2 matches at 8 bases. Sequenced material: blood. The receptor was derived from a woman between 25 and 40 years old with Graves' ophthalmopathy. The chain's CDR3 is CASIGVRVTAGESADTQYF. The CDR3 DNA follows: TGTGCCAGCATAGGAGTCCGAGTCACAGCGGGAGAAAGTGCTGATACGCAGTATTTT.